The rows below give T cell receptor beta chains drawn from one sample of a study of liver allograft versus peripheral blood T cells. TCRdb re-analysed the reads in MiXCR, keeping a single row per CDR3 protein. The repertoire consists of 6,000 to 8,000 distinct CDR3 sequences, with 17% occurring once and the leading ten covering 1.4%. Receptor source: a human patient who had a liver transplant. These T cells may partly come from the graft donor. The CDR3 runs from the conserved cysteine through the conserved F or W. The D gene is left open where the match is weak. Clone size, where shown, is once, few, many, or a class for clones that have expanded.

D gene: TRBD1; J gene: TRBJ1-1; V gene: TRBV7-2; clone size: medium-sized; CDR3 DNA: TGTGCCAGCAGCTTATATGGGGACAGGGGGAACACTGAAGCTTTCTTT; CDR3 protein: CASSLYGDRGNTEAFF
D gene: .; J gene: TRBJ2-5; V gene: TRBV10-2; clone size: .; CDR3 DNA: TGCGCCAGCGCCGGGCGACAAGAGACCCAGTACTTC; CDR3 protein: CASAGRQETQYF
D gene: .; J gene: TRBJ1-4; V gene: TRBV6-2/TRBV6-3; clone size: medium-sized; CDR3 DNA: TGTGCCAGCAGTTACTCCACAGCCTTTTCAACTAATGAAAAACTGTTTTTT; CDR3 protein: CASSYSTAFSTNEKLFF
D gene: TRBD2; J gene: TRBJ2-2; V gene: TRBV20-1; clone size: many; CDR3 DNA: TGCAGTGCTTTGACTAGCGGGGGAAACACCGGGGAGCTGTTTTTT; CDR3 protein: CSALTSGGNTGELFF
D gene: .; J gene: TRBJ1-2; V gene: TRBV19; clone size: medium-sized; CDR3 DNA: TGTGCCAGTAGTATTGGCGCCGACAGAGAGGGCTACACCTTC; CDR3 protein: CASSIGADREGYTF
D gene: TRBD1; J gene: TRBJ1-1; V gene: TRBV18; clone size: medium-sized; CDR3 DNA: TGTGCCAGCTCACCACCTAACAGGGGCGCGGAGACTGAAGCTTTCTTT; CDR3 protein: CASSPPNRGAETEAFF
D gene: .; J gene: TRBJ2-2; V gene: TRBV10-3; clone size: medium-sized; CDR3 DNA: TGTGCCATCAGTAAACAGGGAAGGGACACCGGGGAGCTGTTTTTT; CDR3 protein: CAISKQGRDTGELFF
D gene: .; J gene: TRBJ1-1; V gene: TRBV20-1; clone size: few; CDR3 DNA: TGCAGTGCTCACCGGGATTGGAACACTGAAGCTTTCTTT; CDR3 protein: CSAHRDWNTEAFF
D gene: .; J gene: TRBJ1-2; V gene: TRBV6-1; clone size: medium-sized; CDR3 DNA: TGTGCCAGCAGTGAACGGGTTGTCGGTGACTATGGCTACACCTTC; CDR3 protein: CASSERVVGDYGYTF
D gene: .; J gene: TRBJ1-1; V gene: TRBV29-1; clone size: medium-sized; CDR3 DNA: TGCAGCGGTGGGAGGCAGTCGAACACTGAAGCTTTCTTT; CDR3 protein: CSGGRQSNTEAFF
D gene: TRBD1; J gene: TRBJ1-2; V gene: TRBV5-4; clone size: many; CDR3 DNA: TGTGCCAGCAGCTTGGAGGACAGGGGGCAACGTAATGGCTACACCTTC; CDR3 protein: CASSLEDRGQRNGYTF
D gene: .; J gene: TRBJ1-2; V gene: TRBV20-1; clone size: few; CDR3 DNA: TGCAGTGCTTCCCTTGTCAGGGAAGAAGGTGGCTACACCTTC; CDR3 protein: CSASLVREEGGYTF
D gene: .; J gene: TRBJ1-1; V gene: TRBV6-2/TRBV6-3; clone size: medium-sized; CDR3 DNA: TGTGCCAGCAGTTTTGCACGGACCACTGAAGCTTTCTTT; CDR3 protein: CASSFARTTEAFF
D gene: .; J gene: TRBJ2-1; V gene: TRBV9; clone size: .; CDR3 DNA: TGTGCCAGCAGCCTCGGGGGTTACTCCTACAATGAGCAGTTCTTC; CDR3 protein: CASSLGGYSYNEQFF
D gene: TRBD2; J gene: TRBJ2-1; V gene: TRBV28; clone size: .; CDR3 DNA: TGTGCCAGCAGTTTAAAATTAGCGGGCCTATATGAGCAGTTCTTC; CDR3 protein: CASSLKLAGLYEQFF
D gene: .; J gene: TRBJ1-1; V gene: TRBV20-1; clone size: .; CDR3 DNA: TGCAGTACTGGACGGGCGAACACTGAAGCTTTCTTT; CDR3 protein: CSTGRANTEAFF
D gene: .; J gene: TRBJ1-6; V gene: TRBV15; clone size: few; CDR3 DNA: TGTGCCACCAGCAGATTGAGGGGAAGGGGTTCACCCCTCCACTTT; CDR3 protein: CATSRLRGRGSPLHF
D gene: TRBD1; J gene: TRBJ1-2; V gene: TRBV6-1; clone size: few; CDR3 DNA: TGTGCCAGCAGGGGGGACAGTAATGGCTACACCTTC; CDR3 protein: CASRGDSNGYTF
D gene: TRBD1; J gene: TRBJ1-6; V gene: TRBV7-9; clone size: medium-sized; CDR3 DNA: TGTGCCAGCAGCTTAGTAGGGACAGGGTATTCACCCCTCCACTTT; CDR3 protein: CASSLVGTGYSPLHF
D gene: .; J gene: TRBJ1-5; V gene: TRBV6-5; clone size: .; CDR3 DNA: TGTGCCAGCAGTTACTCGTTCGGTAATCAGCCCCAGCATTTT; CDR3 protein: CASSYSFGNQPQHF
D gene: TRBD2; J gene: TRBJ2-7; V gene: TRBV20-1; clone size: few; CDR3 DNA: TGCAGTGCTGCCGGACCTGGGACTAGTCTCAACGAGCAGTACTTC; CDR3 protein: CSAAGPGTSLNEQYF
D gene: TRBD1; J gene: TRBJ1-2; V gene: TRBV18; clone size: medium-sized; CDR3 DNA: TGTGCCAGCTCTCGGACAGGGAACTATGGCTACACCTTC; CDR3 protein: CASSRTGNYGYTF
D gene: .; J gene: TRBJ1-2; V gene: TRBV20-1; clone size: many; CDR3 DNA: TGCAGTGCTTGTGACAGGAACTATGGCTACACCTTC; CDR3 protein: CSACDRNYGYTF
D gene: .; J gene: TRBJ1-2; V gene: TRBV29-1; clone size: medium-sized; CDR3 DNA: TGCAGCGTTGAAGGTGGTAGGGGCTATGGCTACACCTTC; CDR3 protein: CSVEGGRGYGYTF
D gene: .; J gene: TRBJ1-2; V gene: TRBV5-4; clone size: few; CDR3 DNA: TGTGCCAGCAGCTTGCCAGACTCTAACTATGGCTACACCTTC; CDR3 protein: CASSLPDSNYGYTF
D gene: TRBD1; J gene: TRBJ2-7; V gene: TRBV20-1; clone size: few; CDR3 DNA: TGCAGTGCTAGATCCCTCGGACAGGGGAGGTCCGAGCAGTACTTC; CDR3 protein: CSARSLGQGRSEQYF
D gene: .; J gene: TRBJ1-1; V gene: TRBV6-5; clone size: medium-sized; CDR3 DNA: TGTGCCAGCACCAAAGCAGGGAACACTGAAGCTTTCTTT; CDR3 protein: CASTKAGNTEAFF
D gene: TRBD1; J gene: TRBJ1-2; V gene: TRBV6-6; clone size: .; CDR3 DNA: TGTGCCAGCAGTAGGGGGGACAGGGACTATGGCTACACCTTC; CDR3 protein: CASSRGDRDYGYTF
D gene: .; J gene: TRBJ1-1; V gene: TRBV19; clone size: .; CDR3 DNA: TGTGCCAGTAGTATTGGAGGGGACCGGAACACTGAAGCTTTCTTT; CDR3 protein: CASSIGGDRNTEAFF
D gene: .; J gene: TRBJ1-5; V gene: TRBV5-4; clone size: medium-sized; CDR3 DNA: TGTGCCAGCAGCTTGTACGGTAACAATCAGCCCCAGCATTTT; CDR3 protein: CASSLYGNNQPQHF
D gene: TRBD1; J gene: TRBJ2-7; V gene: TRBV19; clone size: .; CDR3 DNA: TGTGCCAGTAGTTACAGGGGGGTTAGCTACGAGCAGTACTTC; CDR3 protein: CASSYRGVSYEQYF
D gene: .; J gene: TRBJ1-6; V gene: TRBV14; clone size: medium-sized; CDR3 DNA: TGTGCCAGCAGTCCCGGACTCTTCAATTCACCCCTCCACTTT; CDR3 protein: CASSPGLFNSPLHF
D gene: .; J gene: TRBJ2-1; V gene: TRBV11-2; clone size: many; CDR3 DNA: TGTGCCAGCAGCCACGACGGGGTTAAGTACAATGAGCAGTTCTTC; CDR3 protein: CASSHDGVKYNEQFF
D gene: .; J gene: TRBJ1-1; V gene: TRBV5-4; clone size: medium-sized; CDR3 DNA: TGTGCCAGCAGCTTGGCGGGGGGGAAGACTGAAGCTTTCTTT; CDR3 protein: CASSLAGGKTEAFF
D gene: .; J gene: TRBJ1-4; V gene: TRBV29-1; clone size: large; CDR3 DNA: TGCAGCGTTGGGGGGGACGGTGGAAAACTGTTTTTT; CDR3 protein: CSVGGDGGKLFF
D gene: .; J gene: TRBJ2-5; V gene: TRBV3-2; clone size: .; CDR3 DNA: TGTGCCAGCAGTTACTCCGGACCGCCAGAGACCCAGTACTTC; CDR3 protein: CASSYSGPPETQYF
D gene: .; J gene: TRBJ1-5; V gene: TRBV6-2/TRBV6-3; clone size: medium-sized; CDR3 DNA: TGTGCCAGCACCCAGGGGCCCTCGTCAAATCAGCCCCAGCATTTT; CDR3 protein: CASTQGPSSNQPQHF
D gene: TRBD1; J gene: TRBJ2-2; V gene: TRBV6-6; clone size: medium-sized; CDR3 DNA: TGTGCCAGCAGAAGTACCGGGACAGGGAACACCGGGGAGCTGTTTTTT; CDR3 protein: CASRSTGTGNTGELFF
D gene: TRBD1; J gene: TRBJ1-3; V gene: TRBV6-5; clone size: once; CDR3 DNA: TGTGCCAGCAGTGCGACAGGGCGCGTCTCTGGAAACACCATATATTTT; CDR3 protein: CASSATGRVSGNTIYF
D gene: .; J gene: TRBJ1-1; V gene: TRBV2; clone size: .; CDR3 DNA: TGTGCCAGCACTCGGATCCGGGACGGAGGTGAAGCTTTCTTT; CDR3 protein: CASTRIRDGGEAFF
D gene: .; J gene: TRBJ1-6; V gene: TRBV19; clone size: medium-sized; CDR3 DNA: TGTGCCAGTAGTTCGTCGGGGACATATAATTCACCCCTCCACTTT; CDR3 protein: CASSSSGTYNSPLHF
D gene: .; J gene: TRBJ1-2; V gene: TRBV2; clone size: .; CDR3 DNA: TGTGCCAGTTCGAACGCTAACTATGGCTACACCTTC; CDR3 protein: CASSNANYGYTF
D gene: .; J gene: TRBJ1-2; V gene: TRBV18; clone size: medium-sized; CDR3 DNA: TGTGCCAGCTCAATTCGACAGCCTAACTATGGCTACACCTTC; CDR3 protein: CASSIRQPNYGYTF
D gene: .; J gene: TRBJ1-4; V gene: TRBV5-4; clone size: once; CDR3 DNA: TGTGCCAGCAGCGCAGGGGCGGGGGCAACTAATGAAAAACTGTTTTTT; CDR3 protein: CASSAGAGATNEKLFF
D gene: .; J gene: TRBJ1-5; V gene: TRBV7-2; clone size: few; CDR3 DNA: TGTGCCAGCAGCCCAAACGAAAGGCAGCCCCAGCATTTT; CDR3 protein: CASSPNERQPQHF
D gene: TRBD2; J gene: TRBJ2-1; V gene: TRBV10-3; clone size: .; CDR3 DNA: TGTGCCGTTACCGGGGGGGCCTACAGTGATGAGCAGTTCTTC; CDR3 protein: CAVTGGAYSDEQFF
D gene: TRBD1; J gene: TRBJ1-2; V gene: TRBV29-1; clone size: medium-sized; CDR3 DNA: TGCAGCGTAGGACCGGGACAGGGGGCAGGTGGCTACACCTTC; CDR3 protein: CSVGPGQGAGGYTF
D gene: TRBD1; J gene: TRBJ1-2; V gene: TRBV12-3/TRBV12-4; clone size: many; CDR3 DNA: TGTGCCAGCAGTTTGTCGGGGCGACAGGGCCGAGTGGGTAATGGCTACACCTTC; CDR3 protein: CASSLSGRQGRVGNGYTF
D gene: .; J gene: TRBJ2-5; V gene: TRBV10-3; clone size: once; CDR3 DNA: TGTGCCATCGGAGCGGGAGAGACCCAGTACTTC; CDR3 protein: CAIGAGETQYF
D gene: .; J gene: TRBJ1-3; V gene: TRBV19; clone size: medium-sized; CDR3 DNA: TGTGCCAGTAGTATTGACTCTGGAAACACCATATATTTT; CDR3 protein: CASSIDSGNTIYF
D gene: .; J gene: TRBJ1-1; V gene: TRBV30; clone size: many; CDR3 DNA: TGTGCCTGGGGGCCAGACGAAGCTTTCTTT; CDR3 protein: CAWGPDEAFF
D gene: TRBD1; J gene: TRBJ1-2; V gene: TRBV6-1; clone size: medium-sized; CDR3 DNA: TGTGCCAGCAGTGGACAGGGGCGCGCCTATGGCTACACCTTC; CDR3 protein: CASSGQGRAYGYTF
D gene: .; J gene: TRBJ1-2; V gene: TRBV29-1; clone size: medium-sized; CDR3 DNA: TGCAGCGTTACAGGCGGGTATGGCTACACCTTC; CDR3 protein: CSVTGGYGYTF
D gene: TRBD1; J gene: TRBJ1-2; V gene: TRBV9; clone size: .; CDR3 DNA: TGTGCCAGCAGCGTAGACGGACAGGCATACTATGGCTACACCTTC; CDR3 protein: CASSVDGQAYYGYTF
D gene: .; J gene: TRBJ2-7; V gene: TRBV20-1; clone size: .; CDR3 DNA: TGCAGTGCTAGAGCCCACACCGGGGTCCCTTTCGAGCAGTACTTC; CDR3 protein: CSARAHTGVPFEQYF
D gene: .; J gene: TRBJ1-5; V gene: TRBV7-9; clone size: many; CDR3 DNA: TGTGCCAGCAGCTTCTGGGACACCGATCAGCCCCAGCATTTT; CDR3 protein: CASSFWDTDQPQHF
D gene: TRBD2; J gene: TRBJ2-7; V gene: TRBV18; clone size: medium-sized; CDR3 DNA: TGTGCCAGCTCCCAGGCAGCGGGGGGAGAATACGAGCAGTACTTC; CDR3 protein: CASSQAAGGEYEQYF
D gene: TRBD1; J gene: TRBJ1-2; V gene: TRBV18; clone size: medium-sized; CDR3 DNA: TGTGCCAGCTCAGCTGGACAGGCCCCTAACTATGGCTACACCTTC; CDR3 protein: CASSAGQAPNYGYTF
D gene: .; J gene: TRBJ1-1; V gene: TRBV30; clone size: few; CDR3 DNA: TGTGCCTGGAGTGTACAAGTGAACACTGAAGCTTTCTTT; CDR3 protein: CAWSVQVNTEAFF